This is a list of T cell receptor beta chains from one sample in a study of T cells in Graves' hyperthyroidism and ophthalmopathy. TCRdb passed the multiplex PCR reads through MiXCR, listing each CDR3 protein once. The sample yields some 570,000 distinct CDR3 sequences, 17% seen once. Sample: blood. These receptors all stem from a woman aged 18-29 years with Graves' ophthalmopathy. The CDR3 runs from the conserved cysteine through the conserved F or W. The order of the fields is J gene, clone size, D gene, V gene, CDR3 protein, CDR3 DNA. D genes are given only for firm matches. The size of a clone is reported for some rows only, either as once, few or many, or as a class for expanded clones.

J: TRBJ1-1
size: few
D: NA
V: TRBV19
CDR3: CASSRGRGKMNTEAFF
DNA: TGTGCCAGTAGCCGCGGGAGGGGAAAGATGAACACTGAAGCTTTCTTT

J: TRBJ2-5
size: few
D: TRBD1
V: TRBV9
CDR3: CASSEGDRGIETQYF
DNA: TGTGCCAGCAGCGAGGGGGACAGGGGTATAGAGACCCAGTACTTC

J: TRBJ1-1
size: many
D: TRBD1
V: TRBV6-1
CDR3: CASTKGQTNTEAFF
DNA: TGTGCCAGTACAAAGGGACAGACGAACACTGAAGCTTTCTTT

J: TRBJ1-3
size: NA
D: NA
V: TRBV6-1
CDR3: CASSATGTYSGNTIYF
DNA: TGTGCCAGCAGTGCAACAGGAACTTACTCTGGAAACACCATATATTTT

J: TRBJ2-3
size: NA
D: NA
V: TRBV15
CDR3: CATSRFRDMQYF
DNA: TGTGCCACCAGCAGATTCCGTGATATGCAGTATTTT

J: TRBJ2-1
size: NA
D: NA
V: TRBV7-8
CDR3: CASSPEVGVPYNEQFF
DNA: TGTGCCAGCAGCCCAGAGGTGGGAGTCCCCTACAATGAGCAGTTCTTC

J: TRBJ2-1
size: many
D: NA
V: TRBV30
CDR3: CAWRGGRDYNEQFF
DNA: TGTGCCTGGAGGGGGGGCAGGGACTACAATGAGCAGTTCTTC

J: TRBJ2-7
size: NA
D: NA
V: TRBV27
CDR3: CASSLSGFYEQYF
DNA: TGTGCCAGCAGTTTGTCGGGATTCTACGAGCAGTACTTC

J: TRBJ2-3
size: NA
D: NA
V: TRBV20-1
CDR3: CSALAFPDTQYF
DNA: TGCAGTGCCTTAGCCTTCCCAGATACGCAGTATTTT

J: TRBJ2-7
size: NA
D: NA
V: TRBV20-1
CDR3: CSATIDSSYEQYF
DNA: TGCAGTGCCACGATAGACAGTTCCTACGAGCAGTACTTC

J: TRBJ2-7
size: NA
D: NA
V: TRBV15
CDR3: CATSRDDQGDYERYF
DNA: TGTGCCACCAGCAGAGATGACCAGGGGGACTACGAGCGGTACTTC

J: TRBJ1-4
size: NA
D: NA
V: TRBV30
CDR3: CAWTTAGGLEKLFF
DNA: TGTGCCTGGACCACAGCGGGGGGGCTTGAAAAACTGTTTTTT

J: TRBJ1-2
size: few
D: TRBD1
V: TRBV5-1
CDR3: CASNPHMTGGDGYTF
DNA: TGCGCCAGCAACCCTCATATGACAGGGGGCGATGGCTACACCTTC

J: TRBJ2-7
size: NA
D: TRBD2
V: TRBV3-1
CDR3: CASSQEGTSPYEQYF
DNA: TGTGCCAGCAGCCAAGAAGGGACTAGCCCCTACGAGCAGTACTTC

J: TRBJ1-1
size: NA
D: NA
V: TRBV20-1
CDR3: CSARATAITRTEAFF
DNA: TGCAGTGCTAGAGCGACGGCTATTACTAGGACTGAAGCTTTCTTT

J: TRBJ2-6
size: NA
D: TRBD1
V: TRBV5-1
CDR3: CASSSGQGAGGANVLTF
DNA: TGCGCCAGCAGCTCGGGACAGGGGGCAGGAGGGGCCAACGTCCTGACTTTC

J: TRBJ2-3
size: many
D: NA
V: TRBV30
CDR3: CAWSQESTDTQYF
DNA: TGTGCCTGGAGCCAGGAAAGCACAGATACGCAGTATTTT

J: TRBJ1-5
size: many
D: NA
V: TRBV28
CDR3: CASSFPISQLTKPQHF
DNA: TGTGCCAGCAGTTTTCCCATTTCGCAGTTAACTAAGCCCCAGCATTTT

J: TRBJ2-5
size: many
D: NA
V: TRBV5-1
CDR3: CASSLVQATRETQYF
DNA: TGCGCCAGCAGCTTGGTACAAGCCACGCGAGAGACCCAGTACTTC

J: TRBJ2-7
size: few
D: TRBD1
V: TRBV7-2
CDR3: CASSADRAVSEQYF
DNA: TGTGCCAGCAGCGCGGACAGGGCAGTCAGCGAGCAGTACTTC

J: TRBJ1-5
size: NA
D: TRBD1
V: TRBV11-2
CDR3: CASSLGDSRTQHF
DNA: TGTGCCAGCAGCCTAGGGGACAGCAGGACGCAGCATTTT

J: TRBJ2-7
size: NA
D: TRBD2
V: TRBV7-3
CDR3: CASSPLGGGLAGGPQSEQYF
DNA: TGTGCCAGCAGCCCCCTCGGGGGTGGACTAGCGGGAGGGCCCCAAAGCGAGCAGTACTTC

J: TRBJ2-1
size: many
D: NA
V: TRBV3-1
CDR3: CASSQGETSGNEQFF
DNA: TGTGCCAGCAGCCAAGGGGAGACCTCGGGGAATGAGCAGTTCTTC

J: TRBJ2-3
size: many
D: TRBD2
V: TRBV13
CDR3: CASSMGTSVDTQYF
DNA: TGTGCCAGCAGCATGGGGACTAGCGTTGATACGCAGTATTTT

J: TRBJ1-4
size: NA
D: TRBD1
V: TRBV3-1
CDR3: CASGDETGDRNEKLFF
DNA: TGTGCCAGCGGGGACGAGACAGGGGACCGGAATGAAAAACTGTTTTTT